The rows below give T cell receptor beta chains drawn from one sample of a study of T cell responses to AZD1222 COVID-19 vaccine. Measured with immunoSEQ multiplex PCR; TCRdb has only the in-frame clones, and not every one. Seen here are 150,000 to 200,000 clones, about 92% observed once, and the top ten hold roughly a tenth. The sample here was peripheral blood, taken on day 0 of AZD1222 vaccination. Source of these receptors: an adult in good health. The CDR3 runs from the conserved cysteine through the conserved F or W. The D gene is left open where the match is weak. Part of the rows lack a size; the others show once, few, many or a class for expanded clones.

DNA	CDR3	V	J	D	size
TGTGCCAGCAGTTTAGGCCAGGGGAGATCACCCCTCCACTTT	CASSLGQGRSPLHF	TRBV28	TRBJ1-6	NA	NA
TGTGCCACCCGAGGTAACACTGAAGCTTTCTTT	CATRGNTEAFF	TRBV24-1	TRBJ1-1	NA	NA
TGCGCCAGCAACAATCACAGGGGAACCGGGGAGCTGTTTTTT	CASNNHRGTGELFF	TRBV5-1	TRBJ2-2	TRBD1	NA
TGTGCCAGCAGCTTAGGAGGGGCTGAAGCTTTCTTT	CASSLGGAEAFF	TRBV7-9	TRBJ1-1	NA	NA
TGTGCCAGCGTTGAAGGGTGGGGGGCAAGCGGGAGCCGGAGCTACGAGCAGTACTTC	CASVEGWGASGSRSYEQYF	TRBV2	TRBJ2-7	TRBD2	NA
TGTGCCAGCAGCTTAGAAGGCGGTTGGGCCCAGCATTTT	CASSLEGGWAQHF	TRBV7-9	TRBJ1-5	NA	NA
TGTGCCAGCTCACCACCGGGCGGGGAGAGCTCCTACAATGAGCAGTTCTTC	CASSPPGGESSYNEQFF	TRBV18	TRBJ2-1	NA	NA
TGTGCCAGCAGCCAAGGTTGGAATAACTATGGCTACACCTTC	CASSQGWNNYGYTF	TRBV14	TRBJ1-2	NA	NA
TGCGCCAGCAGTGACAGGGAACAGCCCCAGCATTTT	CASSDREQPQHF	TRBV10-1	TRBJ1-5	NA	NA
TGTGCCAGCAGCCGCCAGGGGGGGAGCAATCAGCCCCAGCATTTT	CASSRQGGSNQPQHF	TRBV7-8	TRBJ1-5	TRBD1	NA
TGTGCCAGCAGTTTAGAGGGACTACGGGGATACTCTATCTTC	CASSLEGLRGYSIF	TRBV27	TRBJ2-1	TRBD2	once
TGTGCCAGTAGTCGGGGACAGTCTCTCGATGGCTACACCTTC	CASSRGQSLDGYTF	TRBV19	TRBJ1-2	TRBD1	NA
TGTGCCAGCAGTTCATCTCGGCAGGGGCGTCAGCCCCAGCATTTT	CASSSSRQGRQPQHF	TRBV6-5	TRBJ1-5	NA	NA
TGTGCCAGCAGTTTCCTCGGGGGCGCGAACACCGGGGAGCTGTTTTTT	CASSFLGGANTGELFF	TRBV27	TRBJ2-2	NA	NA
TGCGCCAGCAGCCAAGGATGGGGGGGCCGGGGGAATTCACCCCTCCACTTT	CASSQGWGGRGNSPLHF	TRBV4-1	TRBJ1-6	NA	NA
TGTGCCAGCAGTTACGTCCTGAGACAGGAACCCCAAGAGACCCAGTACTTC	CASSYVLRQEPQETQYF	TRBV6-2/TRBV6-3	TRBJ2-5	NA	NA
TGTGCCAGCAGCTTAGCAGGGGGCGGCTCTGGAAACACCATATATTTT	CASSLAGGGSGNTIYF	TRBV7-9	TRBJ1-3	TRBD1	NA
TGTGCCAGCAGCTTTGGGTTACTAGCGGTAAGCTCCTACGAGCAGTACTTC	CASSFGLLAVSSYEQYF	TRBV7-8	TRBJ2-7	TRBD2	NA
TGTGCCTGGAGTCCTCGGGGGGTTTTGGATGAAAAACTGTTTTTT	CAWSPRGVLDEKLFF	TRBV30	TRBJ1-4	NA	NA
TGTGCCAGCAGTGAGGGTACAGGGAGTCATGGCTACACCTTC	CASSEGTGSHGYTF	TRBV6-4	TRBJ1-2	NA	few
TGTGCCAGCAGTGGGACAGGGGGTCGGGATGGCTACACCTTC	CASSGTGGRDGYTF	TRBV2	TRBJ1-2	TRBD1	NA
TGTGCCAGCAGTTACCGGACTGAAGCTTTCTTT	CASSYRTEAFF	TRBV6-7	TRBJ1-1	NA	NA
TGTGCCAGCAGTGAAGGCGTGATCCGAAACACTGAAGCTTTCTTT	CASSEGVIRNTEAFF	TRBV6-1	TRBJ1-1	NA	NA
TGCGCCAGCAGCTCCGGACAGGGGGATGAAAAACTGTTTTTT	CASSSGQGDEKLFF	TRBV5-1	TRBJ1-4	TRBD1	NA
TGTGCCAGCAGCTTCGGGGGGGCTGCAACTAATGAAAAACTGTTTTTT	CASSFGGAATNEKLFF	TRBV7-2	TRBJ1-4	NA	NA
TGTGCCAGCAGACTGAACCTGTTCTATGGCTACACCTTC	CASRLNLFYGYTF	TRBV28	TRBJ1-2	NA	NA
TGTGCCAGCAGCTTACAGGGGCAGGGGAATTCACCCCTCCACTTT	CASSLQGQGNSPLHF	TRBV7-9	TRBJ1-6	NA	NA
TGTGCCAGTTCCAGCCGAGGGTCCCCAGAGCGGACTGAAGCTTTCTTT	CASSSRGSPERTEAFF	TRBV19	TRBJ1-1	NA	NA
TGTGCCAGCAGCTGGCGGGGTAGGGAAAAACTGTTTTTT	CASSWRGREKLFF	TRBV5-6	TRBJ1-4	NA	once
TGCAGTGGTTTAAAAAGTGATGAGCAGTTCTTC	CSGLKSDEQFF	TRBV20-1	TRBJ2-1	NA	NA
TGTGCCACCAGCAGAGATGGCGGGAGCCTCACCGGGGAGCTGTTTTTT	CATSRDGGSLTGELFF	TRBV15	TRBJ2-2	TRBD2	NA
TGTGCCACCAGCCGGGACAGGGTTCGGCAGCCCCAGCATTTT	CATSRDRVRQPQHF	TRBV15	TRBJ1-5	TRBD1	NA
TGTGCCAGCAACTCCCCTGGGGCAGGGGGGGAAAAACTGTTTTTT	CASNSPGAGGEKLFF	TRBV2	TRBJ1-4	TRBD1	NA
TGTGCCAGCAGTTTATATCCCACTAGCGGGAGAGGTGAGCAGTACTTC	CASSLYPTSGRGEQYF	TRBV27	TRBJ2-7	TRBD2	few
TGTGCCAGCAGCTTTATTCTAGCGGGTACCGGGGAGCTGTTTTTT	CASSFILAGTGELFF	TRBV5-8	TRBJ2-2	TRBD2	NA
TGTGCCAGTAGTATGGTAGGGTTGGGGGAGACCCAGTACTTC	CASSMVGLGETQYF	TRBV19	TRBJ2-5	NA	NA
TGTGCCAGCACCCCGCTAGCGGGAGCCCTAAGCTCCTACAATGAGCAGTTCTTC	CASTPLAGALSSYNEQFF	TRBV27	TRBJ2-1	TRBD2	NA
TGTGCCAGCAGTGATACACCTAATTCTTCCTACGAGCAGTACTTC	CASSDTPNSSYEQYF	TRBV6-1	TRBJ2-7	NA	NA
TGTGCCAGCAGTCCCTGGGTAGGCAGCCTGAACACTGAAGCTTTCTTT	CASSPWVGSLNTEAFF	TRBV27	TRBJ1-1	NA	NA
TGCGCCAGCAGCATGACTAGCGGGAGCGCCGGGGAGCTGTTTTTT	CASSMTSGSAGELFF	TRBV5-1	TRBJ2-2	TRBD2	NA
TGTGCCAGCAGCCTGACAGGGGGTCGTCCCGGGGAGCTGTTTTTT	CASSLTGGRPGELFF	TRBV5-4	TRBJ2-2	TRBD1	NA